This record concerns one TCR beta chain sequence. Its antigen is still unknown. Primers: 60 Vbeta forward and 13 Jbeta reverse. Only in-frame clones appear in the TCRdb table, and some are missing; sequencing was by immunoSEQ multiplex PCR. There are roughly 190,000 clones in the sample; around 87% occur only once, and roughly 1.7% lies in the top ten. Looked up from germline, CDR1 is GTSNPN and CDR2 is SVGIG (reference sequence). There are 12 residues in the CDR3. The data originate from a study of cytomegalovirus exposure and HLA in healthy donors. Overall study results and limits: A later analysis reportedly found fewer N-insertions in an Asian-associated ancestry cluster than the roughly 680-donor mean. Later work associated roughly 15,000 TCR beta sequences with HLA alleles at 0.05 false discovery rate.

The sequence came from a woman younger than 30 in good health and CMV-seronegative. The sample taken for sequencing was PBMCs. The chain joins TRBV30 to TRBJ2-5, with D perhaps TRBD2 (6 bases). The J call may be faulty, since TRBJ2-7 better matches the DNA end. DNA of the CDR3: TGTGCCTTCGGGCGGGGCCCCTACGAGCAGTACTTC. Protein sequence: CAFGRGPYEQYF.